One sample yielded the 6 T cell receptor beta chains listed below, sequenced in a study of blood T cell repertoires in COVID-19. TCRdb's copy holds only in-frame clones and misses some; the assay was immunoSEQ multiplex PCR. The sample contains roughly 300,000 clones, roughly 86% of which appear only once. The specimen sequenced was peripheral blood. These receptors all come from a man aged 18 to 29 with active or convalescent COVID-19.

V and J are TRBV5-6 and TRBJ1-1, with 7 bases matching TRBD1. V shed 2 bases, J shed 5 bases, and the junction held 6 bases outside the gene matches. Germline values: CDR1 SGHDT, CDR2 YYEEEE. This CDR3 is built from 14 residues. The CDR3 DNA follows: TGTGCCAGCAGCTTACAACAGGGGTTGACTGAAGCTTTCTTT. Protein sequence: CASSLQQGLTEAFF.

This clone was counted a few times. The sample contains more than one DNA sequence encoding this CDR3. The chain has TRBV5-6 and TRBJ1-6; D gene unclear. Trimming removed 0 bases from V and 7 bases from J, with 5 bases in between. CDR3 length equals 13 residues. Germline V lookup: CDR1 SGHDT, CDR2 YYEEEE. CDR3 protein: CASSLAGNSPLHF. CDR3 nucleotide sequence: TGTGCCAGCAGCTTGGCCGGGAATTCACCCCTCCACTTT.

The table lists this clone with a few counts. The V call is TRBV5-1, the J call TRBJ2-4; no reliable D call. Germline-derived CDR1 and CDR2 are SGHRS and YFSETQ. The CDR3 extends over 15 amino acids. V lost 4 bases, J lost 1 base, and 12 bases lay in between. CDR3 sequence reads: CASSPLTTAKNIQYF. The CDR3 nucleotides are TGCGCCAGCAGCCCGTTGACAACGGCCAAAAACATTCAGTACTTC.

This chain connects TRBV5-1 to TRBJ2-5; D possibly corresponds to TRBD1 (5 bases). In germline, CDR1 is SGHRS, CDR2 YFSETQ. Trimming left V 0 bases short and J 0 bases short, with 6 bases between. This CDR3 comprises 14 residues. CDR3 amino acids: CASSLAGNQETQYF. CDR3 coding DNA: TGCGCCAGCAGCTTGGCAGGGAACCAAGAGACCCAGTACTTC.

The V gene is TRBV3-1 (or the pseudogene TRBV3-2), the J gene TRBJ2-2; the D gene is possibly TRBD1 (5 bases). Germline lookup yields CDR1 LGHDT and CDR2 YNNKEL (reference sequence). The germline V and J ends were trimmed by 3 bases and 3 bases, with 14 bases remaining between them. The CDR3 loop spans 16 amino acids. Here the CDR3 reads CASSQAYGAHTGELFF. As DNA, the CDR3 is TGTGCCAGCAGCCAGGCTTATGGGGCCCACACCGGGGAGCTGTTTTTT.

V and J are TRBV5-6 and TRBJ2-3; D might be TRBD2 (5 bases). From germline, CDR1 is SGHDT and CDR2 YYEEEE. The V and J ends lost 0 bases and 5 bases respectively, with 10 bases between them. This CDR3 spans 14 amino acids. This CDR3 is CASSLDYGGDTQYF. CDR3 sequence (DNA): TGTGCCAGCAGCTTGGACTACGGAGGAGATACGCAGTATTTT.